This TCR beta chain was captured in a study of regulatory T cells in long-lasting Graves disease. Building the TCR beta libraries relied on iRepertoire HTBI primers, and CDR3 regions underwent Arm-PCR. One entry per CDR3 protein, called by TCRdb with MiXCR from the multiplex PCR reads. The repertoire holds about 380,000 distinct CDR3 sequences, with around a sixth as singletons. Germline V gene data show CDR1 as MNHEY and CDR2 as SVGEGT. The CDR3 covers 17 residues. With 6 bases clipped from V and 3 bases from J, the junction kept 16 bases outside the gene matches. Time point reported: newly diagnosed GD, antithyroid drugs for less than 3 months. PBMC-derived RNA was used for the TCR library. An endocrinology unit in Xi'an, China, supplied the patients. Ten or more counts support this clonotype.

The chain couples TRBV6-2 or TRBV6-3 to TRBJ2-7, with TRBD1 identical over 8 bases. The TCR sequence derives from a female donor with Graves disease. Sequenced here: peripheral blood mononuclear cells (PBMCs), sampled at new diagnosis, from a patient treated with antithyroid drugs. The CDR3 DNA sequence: TGTGCCAGCAGCATCTTAACCCACAGGGACAGGCTCTACGAGCAGTACTTC. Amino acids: CASSILTHRDRLYEQYF.